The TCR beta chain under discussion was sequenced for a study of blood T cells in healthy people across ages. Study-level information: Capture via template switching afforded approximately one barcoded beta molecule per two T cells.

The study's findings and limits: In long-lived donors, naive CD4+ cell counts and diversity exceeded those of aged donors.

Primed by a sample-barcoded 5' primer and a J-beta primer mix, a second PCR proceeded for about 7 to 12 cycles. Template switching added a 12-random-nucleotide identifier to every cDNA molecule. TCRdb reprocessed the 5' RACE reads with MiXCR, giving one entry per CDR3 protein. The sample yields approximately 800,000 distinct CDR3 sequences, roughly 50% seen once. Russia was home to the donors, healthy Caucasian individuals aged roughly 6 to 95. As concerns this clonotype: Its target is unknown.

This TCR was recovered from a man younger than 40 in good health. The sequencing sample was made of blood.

The CDR3 loop reads CASSLDLASRYGYTF. In DNA, the CDR3 is TGTGCCAGCAGCCTGGACCTCGCGTCGCGCTATGGCTACACCTTC. The rearrangement uses TRBV7-2 and TRBJ1-2, with unresolved D. The V end lost 5 bases, the J end lost 4 bases, and 17 bases lay between the germline ends. The CDR3 is made up of 15 amino acids. CDR1 and CDR2 from the germline V gene are SGHTA and FQGNSA.